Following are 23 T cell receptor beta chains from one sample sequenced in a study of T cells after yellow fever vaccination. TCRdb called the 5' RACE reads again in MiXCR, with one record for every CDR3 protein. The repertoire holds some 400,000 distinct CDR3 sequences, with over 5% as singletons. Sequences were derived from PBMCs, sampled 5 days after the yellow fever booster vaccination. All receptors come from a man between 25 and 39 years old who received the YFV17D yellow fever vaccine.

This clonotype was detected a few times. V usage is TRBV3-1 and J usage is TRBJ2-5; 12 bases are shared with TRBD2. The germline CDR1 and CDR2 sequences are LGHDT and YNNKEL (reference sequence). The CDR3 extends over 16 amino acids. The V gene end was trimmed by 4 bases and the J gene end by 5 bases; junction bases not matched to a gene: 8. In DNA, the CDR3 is TGTGCCAGCAGCCGAAGACTAGCGGGAGAAGGGGAGACCCAGTACTTC. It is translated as CASSRRLAGEGETQYF.

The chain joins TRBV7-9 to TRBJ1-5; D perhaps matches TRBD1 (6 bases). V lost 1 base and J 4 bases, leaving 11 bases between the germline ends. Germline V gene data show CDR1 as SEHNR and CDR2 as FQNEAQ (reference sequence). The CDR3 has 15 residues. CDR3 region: CASSLDGTNNQPQHF. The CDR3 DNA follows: TGTGCCAGCAGCTTAGATGGGACAAATAATCAGCCCCAGCATTTT.

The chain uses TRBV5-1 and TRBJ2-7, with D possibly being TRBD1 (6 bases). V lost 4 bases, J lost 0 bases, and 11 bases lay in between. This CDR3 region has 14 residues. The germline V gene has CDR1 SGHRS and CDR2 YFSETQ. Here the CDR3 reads CASSAMTGSYEQYF. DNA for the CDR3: TGCGCCAGCAGCGCGATGACAGGCTCCTACGAGCAGTACTTC.

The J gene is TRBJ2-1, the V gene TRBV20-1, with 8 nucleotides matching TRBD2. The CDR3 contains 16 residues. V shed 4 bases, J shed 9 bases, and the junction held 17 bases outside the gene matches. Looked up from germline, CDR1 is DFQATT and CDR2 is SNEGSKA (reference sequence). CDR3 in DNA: TGCAGTGCTAAACGGGTGGGACTAGTAGCTTACGGTGAGCAGTTCTTC. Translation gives CSAKRVGLVAYGEQFF.

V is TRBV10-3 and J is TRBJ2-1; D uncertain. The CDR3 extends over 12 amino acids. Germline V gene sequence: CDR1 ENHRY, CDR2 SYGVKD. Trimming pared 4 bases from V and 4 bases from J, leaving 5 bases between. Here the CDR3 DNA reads TGTGCCATCAGTGTGGTATACAATGAGCAGTTCTTC. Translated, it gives CAISVVYNEQFF.

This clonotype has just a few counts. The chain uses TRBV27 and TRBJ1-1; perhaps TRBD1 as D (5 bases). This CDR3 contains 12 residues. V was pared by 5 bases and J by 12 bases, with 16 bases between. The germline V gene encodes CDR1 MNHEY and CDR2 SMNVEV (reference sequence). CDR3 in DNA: TGTGCCAGCAGTGGCACCGGGACTCGGACTTTCTTT. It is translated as CASSGTGTRTFF.

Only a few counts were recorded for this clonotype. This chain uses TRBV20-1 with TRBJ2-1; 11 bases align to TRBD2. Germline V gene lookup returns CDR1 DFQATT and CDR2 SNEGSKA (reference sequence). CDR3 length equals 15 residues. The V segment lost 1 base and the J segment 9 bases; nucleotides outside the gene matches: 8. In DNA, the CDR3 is TGCAGTGCTAGAGGGCTAGCGGGAGGAGACCTTGAGCAGTTCTTC. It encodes CSARGLAGGDLEQFF.

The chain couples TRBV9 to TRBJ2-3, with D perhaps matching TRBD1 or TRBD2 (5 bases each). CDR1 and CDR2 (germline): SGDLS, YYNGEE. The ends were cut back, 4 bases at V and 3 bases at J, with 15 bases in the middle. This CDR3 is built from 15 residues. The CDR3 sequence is CASSPGTDTTDTQYF. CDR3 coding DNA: TGTGCCAGCAGCCCCGGGACGGATACAACAGATACGCAGTATTTT. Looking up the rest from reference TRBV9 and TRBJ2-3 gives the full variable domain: DSGVTQTPKHLITATGQRVTLRCSPRSGDLSVYWYQQSLDQGLQFLIQYYNGEERAKGNILERFSAQQFPDLHSELNLSSLELGDSALYFCASSPGTDTTDTQYFGPGTRLTVL.

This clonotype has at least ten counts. The CDR3 DNA reads TGCGCCAGCAGCCAAGGAGTCGGGGTAAACATGAACACTGAAGCTTTCTTT. Protein sequence: CASSQGVGVNMNTEAFF. The V and J genes are TRBV4-3 and TRBJ1-1, with D hard to call. Per the germline V gene, CDR1 is LGHNA and CDR2 is YSLEER. The CDR3 is 17 residues long. The V end was cut by 1 base, the J end by 0 bases, with 15 bases between.

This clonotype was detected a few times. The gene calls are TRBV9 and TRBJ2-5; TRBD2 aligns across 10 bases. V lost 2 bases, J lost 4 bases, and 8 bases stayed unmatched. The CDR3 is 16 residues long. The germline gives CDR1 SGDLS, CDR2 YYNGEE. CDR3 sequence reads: CASSVQGAGGGETQYF. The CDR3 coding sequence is TGTGCCAGCAGCGTCCAGGGAGCGGGAGGGGGAGAGACCCAGTACTTC.

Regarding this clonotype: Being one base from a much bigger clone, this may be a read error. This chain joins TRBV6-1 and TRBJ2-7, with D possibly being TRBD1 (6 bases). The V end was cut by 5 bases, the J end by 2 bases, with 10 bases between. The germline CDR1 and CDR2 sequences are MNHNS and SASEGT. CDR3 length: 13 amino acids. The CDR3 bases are TGTGCCAGCAGTCAACAGGGAACCTACGAGCAGTACTTC. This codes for CASSQQGTYEQYF.

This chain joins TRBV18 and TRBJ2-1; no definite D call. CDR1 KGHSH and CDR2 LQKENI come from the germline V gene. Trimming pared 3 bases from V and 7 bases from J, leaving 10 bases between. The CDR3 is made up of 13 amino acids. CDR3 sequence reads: CASSPESSNEQFF. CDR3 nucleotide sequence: TGTGCCAGCTCACCGGAGTCCTCAAATGAGCAGTTCTTC. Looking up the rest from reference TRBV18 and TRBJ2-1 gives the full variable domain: NAGVMQNPRHLVRRRGQEARLRCSPMKGHSHVYWYRQLPEEGLKFMVYLQKENIIDESGMPKERFSAEFPKEGPSILRIQQVVRGDSAAYFCASSPESSNEQFFGPGTRLTVL.

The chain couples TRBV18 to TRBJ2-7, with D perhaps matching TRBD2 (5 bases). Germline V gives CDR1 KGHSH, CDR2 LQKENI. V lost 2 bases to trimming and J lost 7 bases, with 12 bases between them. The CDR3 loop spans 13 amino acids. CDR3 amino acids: CASSPTRTGEQYF. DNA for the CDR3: TGTGCCAGCTCACCAACCCGGACGGGAGAGCAGTACTTC.

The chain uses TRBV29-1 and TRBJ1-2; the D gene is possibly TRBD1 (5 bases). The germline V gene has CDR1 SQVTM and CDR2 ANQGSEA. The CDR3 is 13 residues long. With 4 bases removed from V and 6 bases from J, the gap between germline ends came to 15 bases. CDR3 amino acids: CSVVGGGRHGYTF. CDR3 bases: TGCAGCGTTGTCGGGGGGGGACGGCATGGCTACACCTTC. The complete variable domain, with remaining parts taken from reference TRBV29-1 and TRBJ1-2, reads SAVISQKPSRDICQRGTSLTIQCQVDSQVTMMFWYRQQPGQSLTLIATANQGSEATYESGFVIDKFPISRPNLTFSTLTVSNMSPEDSSIYLCSVVGGGRHGYTFGSGTRLTVV.

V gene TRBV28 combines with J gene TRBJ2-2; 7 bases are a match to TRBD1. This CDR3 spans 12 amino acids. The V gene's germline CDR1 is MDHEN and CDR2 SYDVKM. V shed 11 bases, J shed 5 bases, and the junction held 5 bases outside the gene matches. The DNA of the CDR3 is TGTGCCTGCCGGGACAGTACCGGGGAGCTGTTTTTT. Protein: CACRDSTGELFF.

The CDR3 loop is CASGGGGSNQPQHF. The CDR3 region has the DNA TGTGCCAGTGGAGGTGGGGGGTCCAATCAGCCCCAGCATTTT. The V call is TRBV9, the J call TRBJ1-5; tentative D call: TRBD1 (5 bases). V lost 8 bases and J 3 bases, leaving 15 bases between the germline ends. Germline values: CDR1 SGDLS, CDR2 YYNGEE. This CDR3 comprises 14 residues.

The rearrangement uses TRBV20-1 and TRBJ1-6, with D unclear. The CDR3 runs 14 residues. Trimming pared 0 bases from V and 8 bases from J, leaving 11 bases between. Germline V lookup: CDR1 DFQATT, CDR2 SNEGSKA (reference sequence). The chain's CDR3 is CSARDFLRDSPLHF. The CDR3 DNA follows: TGCAGTGCTAGAGATTTCTTACGGGATTCACCCCTCCACTTT.

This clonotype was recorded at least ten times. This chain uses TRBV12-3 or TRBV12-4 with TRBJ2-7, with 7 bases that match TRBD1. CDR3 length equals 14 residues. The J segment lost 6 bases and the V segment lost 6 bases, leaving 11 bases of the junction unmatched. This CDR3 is CASRTNRGSFEQYF. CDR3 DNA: TGTGCCAGCAGAACTAACAGGGGAAGTTTCGAGCAGTACTTC.

For the CDR3, the DNA is TGCGCCAGCAGCCAGACTGTGTGGGAGACCCAGTACTTC. This encodes CASSQTVWETQYF. The V and J genes are TRBV5-1 and TRBJ2-5; D is undetermined. CDR3 length: 13 residues. V lost 4 bases and J 5 bases, leaving 12 bases between the germline ends. Germline lookup yields CDR1 SGHRS and CDR2 YFSETQ.

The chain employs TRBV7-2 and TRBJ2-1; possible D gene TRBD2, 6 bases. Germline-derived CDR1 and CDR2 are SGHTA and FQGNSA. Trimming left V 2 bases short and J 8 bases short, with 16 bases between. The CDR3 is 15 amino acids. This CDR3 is CASSLYHRGIDEQFF. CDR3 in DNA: TGTGCCAGCAGCTTATATCATCGGGGGATCGATGAGCAGTTCTTC.

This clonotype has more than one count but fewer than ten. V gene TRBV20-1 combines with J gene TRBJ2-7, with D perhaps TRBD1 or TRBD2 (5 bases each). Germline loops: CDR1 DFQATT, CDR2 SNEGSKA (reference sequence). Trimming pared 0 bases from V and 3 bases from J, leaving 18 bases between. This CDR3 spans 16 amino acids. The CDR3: CSARDARDLSFYEQYF. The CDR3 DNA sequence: TGCAGTGCTAGAGATGCGAGGGACCTTTCTTTCTACGAGCAGTACTTC.

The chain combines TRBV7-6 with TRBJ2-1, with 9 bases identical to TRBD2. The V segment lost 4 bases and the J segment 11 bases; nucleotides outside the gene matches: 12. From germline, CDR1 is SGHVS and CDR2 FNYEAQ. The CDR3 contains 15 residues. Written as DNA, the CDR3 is TGTGCCAGCAGCTCCCCCACTAGCGGGCGTAATAAGCAGTTCTTC. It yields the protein CASSSPTSGRNKQFF.

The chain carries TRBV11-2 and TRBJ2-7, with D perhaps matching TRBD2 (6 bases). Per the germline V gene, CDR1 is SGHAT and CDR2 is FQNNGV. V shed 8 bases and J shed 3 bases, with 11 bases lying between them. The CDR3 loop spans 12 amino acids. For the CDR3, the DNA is TGTGCCAGCGGGACTCCTTACTACGAGCAGTACTTC. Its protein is CASGTPYYEQYF.